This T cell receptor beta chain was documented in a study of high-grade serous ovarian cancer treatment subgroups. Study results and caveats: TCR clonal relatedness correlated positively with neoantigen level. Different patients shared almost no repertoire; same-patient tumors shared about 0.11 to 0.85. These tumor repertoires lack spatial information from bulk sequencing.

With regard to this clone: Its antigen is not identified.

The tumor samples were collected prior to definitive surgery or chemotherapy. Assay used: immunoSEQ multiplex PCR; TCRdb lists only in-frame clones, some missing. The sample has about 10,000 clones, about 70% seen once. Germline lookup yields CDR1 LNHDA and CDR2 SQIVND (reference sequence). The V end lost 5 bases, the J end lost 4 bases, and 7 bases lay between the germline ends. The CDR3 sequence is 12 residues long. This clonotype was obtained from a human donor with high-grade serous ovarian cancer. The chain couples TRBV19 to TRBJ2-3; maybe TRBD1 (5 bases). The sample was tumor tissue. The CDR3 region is CASSPGSDTQYF. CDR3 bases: TGTGCCAGTAGTCCAGGGTCAGATACGCAGTATTTT.